The T cell receptor beta chain under discussion was sequenced for a study of T cell responses to AZD1222 COVID-19 vaccine (dated by TCRdb to 2020 to 2022). About the full investigation: AZD1222 recipients whose second dose came at about 4 weeks and those whose second dose came at about 12 weeks were combined into one group, since spike-specific TCR depth and breadth did not differ between the two schedules. TCR sequencing was performed for approximately 240 trial participants, of whom about 210 were given two doses of AZD1222 and 26 were given two doses of MenACWY control vaccine. Trial participants were enrolled by age into 18-55, 56-69 and 70-plus year subgroups, with around 140, 26 and 57 TCR-sequenced participants respectively.

The germline V gene encodes CDR1 SGHRS and CDR2 YFSETQ. From the cysteine up to the phenylalanine, the CDR3 has a length of 16 residues. Only the CDR3 region is kept as DNA, spanning 48 bases read in frame from base 1. The V end loses 0 bases and the J end loses 3 bases, and a stretch of 13 bases separates them. Details on this clone: Its antigen is unknown. No base qualities exist here, and no much larger clone lies one base off it.

The time point tag for this specimen amounts to: baseline before first vaccination. Vaccinee samples came from UK trials COV001 and COV002, including a single-blind randomized controlled phase 2/3 trial of AZD1222 (ChAdOx1 nCoV-19) in healthy adults. Trial participant PBMC samples were collected at day 0 and day 28 after the second dose for TCRbeta chain sequencing. Findings and caveats that apply to the study as a whole: No day 14 peak-response samples were available, so repertoires were characterized only after the peak T cell response. The whole spike protein was spanned by vaccine-associated CD4 TCRs, and dominant responses were seen in regions 160-218 and 743-854. Participants were mostly white British and included more females than males, and it was suggested by the authors that clonal diversity may have been underestimated. Conclusions about previously exposed vaccinees are limited, since just a handful of AZD1222 recipients were seropositive for SARS-CoV-2 at baseline. Nearly half of unique spike-specific TCRs reportedly recognized epitopes outside regions mutated in the B.1.351 and B.1.1.7 variants. A significant rise in spike-specific TCR breadth and depth was observed after two AZD1222 doses relative to day 0 and relative to MenACWY recipients. In the small 56-69-year group, the increase in depth fell short of significance, most likely because of low power.

The CDR3 regions of human TCRbeta chains were analyzed by immunosequencing. On the study's bioinformatics: Repertoire TCRs were matched against a reference library of SARS-CoV-2-specific TCRs generated with the MIRA antigen-specificity platform. Breadth was defined as the fraction of unique TCRs that were SARS-CoV-2-associated. Depth was defined as the fraction of total T cells that were SARS-CoV-2-associated. Using the MIRA data, every spike-specific TCR was mapped to the spike region that the TCR reacted to and assigned to either a CD4 or a CD8 class. Log10-transformed breadth and depth values were compared by one-way ANOVA with Sidak's multiple comparisons tests. The table was pulled from immuneACCESS by TCRdb, which kept in-frame rearrangements only. Such tables lose some clones; where checked, under half of the loss comes from unresolved V genes, and the rest has no known cause. That table furnishes V, J and clone size, whereas the DNA furnished D and trimming. This sample gives about 130,000 clones in total; roughly 80% of them show up just once. The ten largest clones add up to 4.1% of the sample.

This specimen was peripheral blood, taken on day 0 of AZD1222 vaccination. This TCR was recovered from an adult in good health. This chain is built from TRBV5-1 and TRBJ1-5; the D gene is possibly TRBD1, with 6 bases matching. The CDR3 protein: CASSLGVGGPNQPQHF. The DNA reads TGCGCCAGCAGCTTGGGCGTAGGGGGGCCCAATCAGCCCCAGCATTTT.